Only one count was recorded for the clone carrying this TCR beta chain. As yet, its antigen is unknown. This specimen comes from a study of T cells after posttransplantation cyclophosphamide. Broader study findings: Later blood repertoires were often dominated by clones from the donor CD8+ memory compartment. TRB overlap between skin or GI tissue T cells and blood was limited. Recipient CMV seropositivity and CMV reactivation strongly tracked TRB clonality.

Libraries were prepared by immunoSEQ multiplex PCR; TCRdb keeps only in-frame clonotypes and omits some of them. This sample yields about 47,000 clones, of which under 95% are seen a single time; 2.5% to 3% belongs to the top ten. Peripheral blood was collected from the related graft donor on the marrow donation day. Unmatched junction bases numbered 9, after V lost 5 bases and J lost 9 bases. The CDR3 has 16 amino acids. Germline CDR1 and CDR2: SGHAT and FQNNGV. The origin of this receptor is a woman aged 30 to 39 in good health and a related stem cell transplant donor. The chain carries TRBV11-2 and TRBJ2-1, with TRBD2 identical over 14 bases. Sequencing input: PBMCs. CDR3 protein: CASSPALTSGGGEQFF. CDR3 nucleotides: TGTGCCAGCAGCCCGGCCCTGACTAGCGGGGGGGGTGAGCAGTTCTTC.